This TCR beta chain was captured by sequencing in a study of CD8+ T cells in alopecia areata (dated 2018 in TCRdb). A note on the overall study: The treated patients took part in an open-label pilot trial in which moderate-to-severe alopecia areata was treated with oral tofacitinib at 5 to 10 mg twice daily. Scalp tissue and sorted CD4+ and CD8+ peripheral blood T cells from patchy and totalis/universalis alopecia areata patients and from healthy controls were covered by human TCRbeta sequencing. Patients received tofacitinib for 6 to 18 months and were then followed off drug for 6 months to check for delayed response and recurrence. RNA was obtained with the PAXgene miRNA kit for fixed scalp, the miRNeasy kit for PBMCs, and the RNeasy kit for mouse skin. TCRbeta CDR3 regions were amplified by immunoSEQ multiplex PCR with 35 Vbeta forward and 13 Jbeta reverse primers. Biopsies were taken from tofacitinib-treated patients at baseline and at 4 and 24 weeks of treatment, and a later scalp biopsy was taken in several of the tofacitinib-treated patients. Scalp clonality was compared among normal scalp (n=4), patchy alopecia areata scalp (n=8), and alopecia totalis/universalis scalp (n=8). To study T cell clonal expansion in alopecia areata, the researchers applied high-throughput TCRbeta sequencing to both the C3H/HeJ mouse model and human patients. For the treated patients, the SALT score, which quantifies what percentage of scalp surface area is affected, served as the measure of disease severity.

A remark on this clone: Its antigen target is currently unknown. No clone much larger than this one lies a single base away; base qualities are absent.

The study at large found these results: Because the treated cohort was small and had only one nonresponder, larger studies are needed to examine links between baseline CD8+ expansion and response. Compared with normal scalp, lesional scalp had higher clonality and more expanded CD8+ clones, particularly in alopecia totalis/universalis, a pattern that suggests antigenic drive. Tofacitinib significantly lowered scalp clonality and the number of expanded CD8+ clones among the top 100 scalp clones. Scalp TCR repertoire analysis is complicated because resident alphabeta T cells in normal human skin are also sequenced, whereas mouse skin is dominated by gammadelta T cells. During tofacitinib treatment, many expanded lesional clones stuck around in both scalp and blood, and this persistence may partly explain why relapse happens after treatment is stopped. Compared with mice, TCR sequences shared between patients were less clear, possibly partly because of HLA diversity across the patient population.

To prepare the library, the immunoSEQ multiplex PCR assay was applied. For TCR sequencing, RNA was extracted from every sample and reverse transcribed into cDNA to serve as template. First-strand cDNA was synthesized with SuperScript III using a 2:1 mix of oligo-dT and random hexamers. A synthetic immune receptor repertoire was used to measure amplification bias, and any remaining bias was corrected computationally. The original methods were these. After raw reads were preprocessed to remove errors, the CDR3 was defined following IMGT conventions as running from the conserved cysteine to phenylalanine. Clonality was calculated as 1 minus Shannon entropy normalized by log2 of the number of productive unique TCRs. Scalp TCRbeta sequences were cross-referenced with sorted blood CD4 and CD8 repertoires so that the CD4 or CD8 identity of scalp clones could be inferred. TCRdb obtained this table from immuneACCESS and retained in-frame rearrangements with V and J assigned. These tables miss some clones; where compared with another copy, unresolved V genes account for less than half of the shortfall, and the remainder is unexplained. D and trimming were read from the DNA, whereas the V and J calls and clone size are those reported in that table. Here the sample has approximately 65,000 clones; 35% to 55% occur a single time. The ten biggest clones cover over 20% of the sample.

Sample treatment or condition, as interpreted from the label and publication: oral pan-JAK inhibitor, 5-10 mg twice daily. Lesional scalp punch biopsies and peripheral blood were obtained from alopecia areata patients. PBMCs were isolated by density centrifugation and stained for CD3, CD4 and CD8, after which CD4+ and CD8+ T cells were sorted on a FACSAria. Material: CD8+ T cells sorted from blood, obtained at approximately week 36, from a patient treated with tofacitinib. The receptor was derived from a human donor with alopecia areata.

The DNA sequence reads TGCAGCGGGGAGACAGGGGAGGGCACTGGCTACACCTTC. Protein translation: CSGETGEGTGYTF. The rearranged segments are TRBV29-1 and TRBJ1-2; 8 central nucleotides agree with TRBD1. Trimming takes 7 bases off V and 7 bases off J; junction bases not matched to a gene: 11. Inclusive of the bounding cysteine and phenylalanine, the CDR3 is 13 residues long. The sequence is cut down to CDR3 DNA, 39 bases in frame from base 1. CDR1 and CDR2, per the germline V gene, are SQVTM and ANQGSEA.